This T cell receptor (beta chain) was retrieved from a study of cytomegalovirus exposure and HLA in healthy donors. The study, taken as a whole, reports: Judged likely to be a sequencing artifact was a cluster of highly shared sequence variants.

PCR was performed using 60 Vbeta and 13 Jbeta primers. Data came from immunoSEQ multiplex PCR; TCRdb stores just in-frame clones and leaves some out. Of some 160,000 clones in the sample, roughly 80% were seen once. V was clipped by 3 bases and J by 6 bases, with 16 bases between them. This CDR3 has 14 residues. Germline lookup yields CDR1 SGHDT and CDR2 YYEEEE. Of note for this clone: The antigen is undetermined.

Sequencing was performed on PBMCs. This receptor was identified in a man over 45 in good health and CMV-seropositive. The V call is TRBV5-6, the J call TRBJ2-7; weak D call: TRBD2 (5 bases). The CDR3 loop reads CASSSDPGELEQYF. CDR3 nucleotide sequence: TGTGCCAGCAGCTCAGACCCCGGGGAGCTCGAGCAGTACTTC.